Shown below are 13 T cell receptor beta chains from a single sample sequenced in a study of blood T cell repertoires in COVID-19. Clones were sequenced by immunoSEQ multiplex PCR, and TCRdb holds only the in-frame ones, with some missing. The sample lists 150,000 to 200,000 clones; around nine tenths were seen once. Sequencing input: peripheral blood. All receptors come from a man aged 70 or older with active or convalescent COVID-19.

The DNA for the CDR3 is TGTGCCATCACCCGGGACATCAACACCGGGGAGCTGTTTTTT. Its translation: CAITRDINTGELFF. This chain joins TRBV10-3 and TRBJ2-2; weak D call: TRBD1 (6 bases). In germline, CDR1 is ENHRY, CDR2 SYGVKD. V gave up 7 bases and J gave up 2 bases, with 11 bases separating them. CDR3 length equals 14 residues.

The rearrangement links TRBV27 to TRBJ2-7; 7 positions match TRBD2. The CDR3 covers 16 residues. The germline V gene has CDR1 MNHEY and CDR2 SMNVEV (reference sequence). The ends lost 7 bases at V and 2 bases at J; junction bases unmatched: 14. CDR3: CASTDMGGNAAYEQYF. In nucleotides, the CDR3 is TGTGCCAGCACCGACATGGGGGGGAACGCCGCCTACGAGCAGTACTTC.

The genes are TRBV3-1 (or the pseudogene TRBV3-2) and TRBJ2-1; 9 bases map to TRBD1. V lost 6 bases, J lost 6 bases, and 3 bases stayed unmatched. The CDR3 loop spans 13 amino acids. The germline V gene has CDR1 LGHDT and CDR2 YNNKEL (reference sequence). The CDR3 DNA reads TGTGCCAGCAGGCGACAGGGGGGCAATGAGCAGTTCTTC. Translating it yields CASRRQGGNEQFF.

The CDR3 DNA follows: TGTGCCAGCAGCCAAACAGGGCTCGACGAGCAGTACTTC. The encoded protein is CASSQTGLDEQYF. The chain couples TRBV11-2 to TRBJ2-7, with D possibly TRBD1 on 6 matching bases. CDR1 is SGHAT, CDR2 FQNNGV, per germline. CDR3 length: 13 residues. V was trimmed by 5 bases and J by 5 bases, leaving 13 bases between them. Looking up the rest from reference TRBV11-2 and TRBJ2-7 gives the full variable domain: EAGVAQSPRYKIIEKRQSVAFWCNPISGHATLYWYQQILGQGPKLLIQFQNNGVVDDSQLPKDRFSAERLKGVDSTLKIQPAKLEDSAVYLCASSQTGLDEQYFGPGTRLTVT.

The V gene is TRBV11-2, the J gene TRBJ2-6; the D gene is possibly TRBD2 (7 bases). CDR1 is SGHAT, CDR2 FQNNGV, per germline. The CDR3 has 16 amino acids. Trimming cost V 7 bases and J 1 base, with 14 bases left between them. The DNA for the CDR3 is TGTGCCAGCATCCGCGAGGGGGGGTCTGGGGCCAACGTCCTGACTTTC. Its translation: CASIREGGSGANVLTF.

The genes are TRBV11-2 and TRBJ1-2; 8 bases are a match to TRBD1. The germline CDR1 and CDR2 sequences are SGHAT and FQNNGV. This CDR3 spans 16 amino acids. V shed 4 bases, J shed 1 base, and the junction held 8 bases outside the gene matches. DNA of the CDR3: TGTGCCAGCAGCTCGGACAGGGTTTGGTATAACTATGGCTACACCTTC. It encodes CASSSDRVWYNYGYTF.

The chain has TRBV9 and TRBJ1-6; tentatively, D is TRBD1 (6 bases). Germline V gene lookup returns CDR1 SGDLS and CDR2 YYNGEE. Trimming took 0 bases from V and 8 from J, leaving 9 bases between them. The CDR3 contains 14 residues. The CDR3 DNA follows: TGTGCCAGCAGCGTAGGGGGGCGTGATTCACCCCTCCACTTT. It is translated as CASSVGGRDSPLHF.

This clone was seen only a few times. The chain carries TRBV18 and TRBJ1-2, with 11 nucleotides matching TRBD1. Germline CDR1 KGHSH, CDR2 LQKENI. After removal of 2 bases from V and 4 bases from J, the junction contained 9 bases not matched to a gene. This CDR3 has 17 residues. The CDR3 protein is CASSPFGQGATGYGYTF. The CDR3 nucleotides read TGTGCCAGCTCACCATTCGGACAGGGGGCTACGGGCTATGGCTACACCTTC.

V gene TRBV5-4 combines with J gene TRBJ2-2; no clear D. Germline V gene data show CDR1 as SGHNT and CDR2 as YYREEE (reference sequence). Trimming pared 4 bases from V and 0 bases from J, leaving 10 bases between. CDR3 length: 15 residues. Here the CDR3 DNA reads TGTGCCAGCAGCAGACTGACCTCGAACACCGGGGAGCTGTTTTTT. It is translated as CASSRLTSNTGELFF.

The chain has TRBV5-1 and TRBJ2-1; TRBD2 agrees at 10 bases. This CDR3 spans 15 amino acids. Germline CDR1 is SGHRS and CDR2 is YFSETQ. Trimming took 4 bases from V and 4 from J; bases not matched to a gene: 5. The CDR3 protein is CASSPTSGAYNEQFF. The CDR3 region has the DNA TGCGCCAGCAGCCCCACTAGCGGGGCTTACAATGAGCAGTTCTTC.

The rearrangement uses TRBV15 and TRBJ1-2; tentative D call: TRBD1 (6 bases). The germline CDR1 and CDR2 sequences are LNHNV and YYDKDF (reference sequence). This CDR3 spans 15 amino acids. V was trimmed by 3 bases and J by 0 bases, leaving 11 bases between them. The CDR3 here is CATSRSWTANYGYTF. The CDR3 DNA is TGTGCCACCAGCAGGTCCTGGACAGCTAACTATGGCTACACCTTC.

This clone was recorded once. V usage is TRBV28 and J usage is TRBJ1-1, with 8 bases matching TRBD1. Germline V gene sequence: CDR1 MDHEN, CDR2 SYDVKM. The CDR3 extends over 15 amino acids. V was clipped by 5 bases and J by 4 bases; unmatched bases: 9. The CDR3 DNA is TGTGCCAGCAGTCCGCCGGACAGGGTGGGCACTGAAGCTTTCTTT. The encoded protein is CASSPPDRVGTEAFF.

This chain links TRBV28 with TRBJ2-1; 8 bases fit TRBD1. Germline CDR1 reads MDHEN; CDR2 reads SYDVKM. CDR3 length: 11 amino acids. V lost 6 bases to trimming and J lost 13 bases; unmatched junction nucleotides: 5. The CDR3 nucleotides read TGTGCCAGCAGCTCCGACAGGGGACAGTTCTTC. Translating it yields CASSSDRGQFF. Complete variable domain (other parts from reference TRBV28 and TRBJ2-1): DVKVTQSSRYLVKRTGEKVFLECVQDMDHENMFWYRQDPGLGLRLIYFSYDVKMKEKGDIPEGYSVSREKKERFSLILESASTNQTSMYLCASSSDRGQFFGPGTRLTVL.